A single sample gave rise to the 27 T cell receptor beta chains below, sequenced in a study of blood T cell repertoires in COVID-19. Sequencing used immunoSEQ multiplex PCR; TCRdb keeps in-frame clones, though not all of them. Of roughly 260,000 clones in the sample, about 80% were seen once. Sequencing input: PBMCs or T cells enriched from blood (not recorded which). Receptors were obtained from a woman between 40 and 55 years old who had been exposed to COVID-19.

This chain joins TRBV6-1 and TRBJ1-4; D not resolved. This CDR3 has 15 amino acids. The V end was cut by 2 bases, the J end by 0 bases, with 7 bases between. CDR1 and CDR2 (germline): MNHNS, SASEGT. CDR3 coding DNA: TGTGCCAGCAGTGAATTACGGGCAACTAATGAAAAACTGTTTTTT. Protein sequence: CASSELRATNEKLFF.

The rearrangement uses TRBV7-2 and TRBJ2-2; D might be TRBD1 (6 bases). Trimming stripped 5 bases from V and 5 bases from J, with 12 bases between. The CDR3 is 14 residues long. Germline V gene lookup returns CDR1 SGHTA and CDR2 FQGNSA. CDR3 bases: TGTGCCAGCAGCCCCCATCAGGGGACCGGGGAGCTGTTTTTT. This codes for CASSPHQGTGELFF.

The chain combines TRBV19 with TRBJ2-7; 11 bases match TRBD1. Germline loops: CDR1 LNHDA, CDR2 SQIVND (reference sequence). Germline trimming cut 6 bases from V and 6 bases from J; bases unmatched to any gene: 7. The CDR3 runs to 14 residues. The DNA for the CDR3 is TGTGCCAGTAGGGGACAGGGGGTCCCCTTCGAGCAGTACTTC. This gives the protein CASRGQGVPFEQYF. Using reference TRBV19 and TRBJ2-7 for the parts outside the CDR3, the full variable domain is DGGITQSPKYLFRKEGQNVTLSCEQNLNHDAMYWYRQDPGQGLRLIYYSQIVNDFQKGDIAEGYSVSREKKESFPLTVTSAQKNPTAFYLCASRGQGVPFEQYFGPGTRLTVT.

The CDR3 DNA reads as TGTGCCAGTAGTATGAAGTCCCAGGGGCGGTATCGGCAGCCCCAGCATTTT. This translates into CASSMKSQGRYRQPQHF. The J gene is TRBJ1-5, the V gene TRBV19; weak D call: TRBD1 (6 bases). The CDR3 covers 17 residues. CDR1 is LNHDA and CDR2 is SQIVND in the germline V gene (reference sequence). V was shortened by 3 bases and J by 7 bases, with 22 bases between the two germline ends.

This chain uses TRBV9 with TRBJ2-1, with 7 bases fitting TRBD2. Looked up from germline, CDR1 is SGDLS and CDR2 is YYNGEE. The CDR3 is made up of 15 amino acids. Trimming cost V 1 base and J 7 bases; bases outside gene matches: 8. CDR3 DNA: TGTGCCAGCAGCGTAACGGCGGGGGTGATGAATGAGCAGTTCTTC. It yields the protein CASSVTAGVMNEQFF.

A few counts support this clone. The chain employs TRBV6-2 or TRBV6-3 and TRBJ1-2, with D maybe TRBD1 (6 bases). The germline V gene has CDR1 MNHEY and CDR2 SVGEGT. This CDR3 is 15 amino acids long. Trimming removed 2 bases at V and 4 bases at J, with 14 bases between. The CDR3 sequence is CASSYADRILYGYTF. The CDR3 DNA reads TGTGCCAGCAGTTACGCCGACAGGATACTCTATGGCTACACCTTC.

This clone has just one count. The J gene is TRBJ2-7, the V gene TRBV5-1; D possibly corresponds to TRBD2 (5 bases). Between the trimmed V and J ends, which lost 0 bases and 3 bases, there was a span of 7 bases. CDR1 is SGHRS and CDR2 is YFSETQ in the germline V gene. This CDR3 contains 13 residues. CDR3 coding DNA: TGCGCCAGCAGCTTGGAGAGCGGCTACGAGCAGTACTTC. Translation gives CASSLESGYEQYF.

This chain connects TRBV5-8 to TRBJ1-1; tentatively, D is TRBD1 (5 bases). The CDR3 has 14 residues. The germline V gene has CDR1 SGHTS and CDR2 YDEGEE. V shed 1 base and J shed 3 bases, with 10 bases lying between them. CDR3 nucleotide sequence: TGTGCCAGCAGCTTGTCAGGGTTCGACACTGAAGCTTTCTTT. Protein: CASSLSGFDTEAFF. Variable domain in full (rest from reference TRBV5-8 and TRBJ1-1): EAGVTQSPTHLIKTRGQQATLRCSPISGHTSVYWYQQALGLGLQFLLWYDEGEERNRGNFPPRFSGRQFPNYSSELNVNALELEDSALYLCASSLSGFDTEAFFGQGTRLTVV.

The V gene is TRBV28, the J gene TRBJ1-6; 8 positions match TRBD1. The J segment lost 9 bases and the V segment lost 6 bases, leaving 7 bases of the junction unmatched. Germline lookup yields CDR1 MDHEN and CDR2 SYDVKM. This CDR3 is built from 14 residues. The CDR3 region is CASRTGEGASPLHF. In DNA form, the CDR3 reads TGTGCCAGCAGGACAGGGGAGGGGGCTTCACCCCTCCACTTT.

This clone showed up just a few times. The chain couples TRBV7-3 to TRBJ1-1; no clear D. CDR1 is SGHTA and CDR2 is FQGTGA in the germline V gene. The CDR3 runs to 13 residues. Trimming removed 2 bases at V and 5 bases at J, with 9 bases between. CDR3 sequence: CASSLSGRTEAFF. Written as DNA, the CDR3 is TGTGCCAGCAGCTTATCGGGGAGGACTGAAGCTTTCTTT.

This clone was counted once. The chain has TRBV5-4 and TRBJ2-3; D not resolved. The CDR3 consists of 14 residues. With 1 base removed from V and 1 base from J, the gap between germline ends came to 7 bases. Germline CDR1 reads SGHNT; CDR2 reads YYREEE (reference sequence). CDR3 in amino acids: CASSLFQGTDTQYF. The DNA of the CDR3 is TGTGCCAGCAGCTTGTTTCAGGGCACAGATACGCAGTATTTT.

V is TRBV5-4 and J is TRBJ1-2, with D possibly TRBD1 on 6 matching bases. V lost 3 bases and J 4 bases, leaving 16 bases between the germline ends. CDR3 length equals 15 residues. Germline-derived CDR1 and CDR2 are SGHNT and YYREEE (reference sequence). The CDR3 DNA follows: TGTGCCAGCAGCTCTCCGGGACACGACCTCTATGGCTACACCTTC. Protein product: CASSSPGHDLYGYTF.

This clone showed up just a few times. The V call is TRBV19, the J call TRBJ1-5; 8 positions agree with TRBD1. The trim removed 5 bases at V and 6 bases at J, leaving 3 bases unmatched. Germline V CDR1 and CDR2: LNHDA, SQIVND (reference sequence). The CDR3 consists of 13 residues. Here the CDR3 DNA reads TGTGCCAGTAGTCCAGGGGGCGGTCAGCCCCAGCATTTT. Translating it yields CASSPGGGQPQHF.

This clone was recorded only once. The rearrangement joins TRBV6-5 to TRBJ2-5, with 8 nucleotides matching TRBD1. Germline V CDR1 and CDR2: MNHEY, SVGAGI. The CDR3 totals 13 residues. The ends lost 7 bases at V and 5 bases at J; junction bases unmatched: 6. The CDR3 here is CASIRGPSETQYF. CDR3 DNA sequence: TGTGCCAGCATCAGGGGGCCGTCGGAGACCCAGTACTTC.

The chain has TRBV10-3 and TRBJ2-1, with 10 bases fitting TRBD2. CDR1 and CDR2 from the germline V gene are ENHRY and SYGVKD. The V segment lost 4 bases and the J segment 3 bases; nucleotides outside the gene matches: 0. This CDR3 has 14 amino acids. CDR3: CAISGTSGYNEQFF. The DNA for the CDR3 is TGTGCCATCAGTGGGACTAGCGGCTACAATGAGCAGTTCTTC.

CDR3 bases: TGTGCCAGCTCACACTCCGACACCAACTCCTACAATGAGCAGTTCTTC. Translated: CASSHSDTNSYNEQFF. J is TRBJ2-1 and V is TRBV18; D gene unclear. Trimming removed 4 bases at V and 0 bases at J, with 13 bases between. This CDR3 is built from 16 residues. Germline loops: CDR1 KGHSH, CDR2 LQKENI.

The chain carries TRBV12-5 and TRBJ1-1, with D possibly TRBD1 on 5 matching bases. The CDR3 runs to 14 residues. V was cut by 5 bases and J by 0 bases, with 10 bases left in between. Germline V gene lookup returns CDR1 LGHNT and CDR2 FRNRAP. CDR3 in amino acids: CASGPEQVNTEAFF. CDR3 nucleotides: TGTGCTAGTGGTCCCGAACAGGTGAACACTGAAGCTTTCTTT. Supplemented by reference TRBV12-5 and TRBJ1-1, the full variable domain reads DARVTQTPRHKVTEMGQEVTMRCQPILGHNTVFWYRQTMMQGLELLAYFRNRAPLDDSGMPKDRFSAEMPDATLATLKIQPSEPRDSAVYFCASGPEQVNTEAFFGQGTRLTVV.

The chain joins TRBV18 to TRBJ1-3; 7 bases align to TRBD1. V gave up 5 bases and J gave up 4 bases; unmatched junction bases: 14. The CDR3 consists of 17 residues. Germline assignment: CDR1 KGHSH and CDR2 LQKENI. CDR3 sequence: CASSTTGPDPGGNTIYF. The CDR3 nucleotides read TGTGCCAGCTCAACGACAGGGCCTGACCCGGGAGGAAACACCATATATTTT.

The count of this clone is one. The chain recombines TRBV18 with TRBJ2-1; 11 bases are a match to TRBD2. With 6 bases clipped from V and 3 bases from J, the junction kept 13 bases outside the gene matches. Looked up from germline, CDR1 is KGHSH and CDR2 is LQKENI. CDR3 size: 18 residues. CDR3 residues: CASSLTSGGLKFYNEQFF. For the CDR3, the DNA is TGTGCCAGCTCTCTCACTAGCGGGGGACTGAAGTTCTACAATGAGCAGTTCTTC.

This chain joins TRBV28 and TRBJ2-3, with 8 bases lining up with TRBD1. The CDR3 consists of 15 residues. Germline CDR1 reads MDHEN; CDR2 reads SYDVKM. Trimming removed 6 bases from V and 5 bases from J; junction bases left unmatched: 10. In nucleotides, the CDR3 is TGTGCCAGCAGCCGACTGACAGGGGTTGAAGATACGCAGTATTTT. As protein: CASSRLTGVEDTQYF.

The V gene is TRBV28, the J gene TRBJ1-2, with TRBD1 identical over 7 bases. V trimming: 7 bases; J trimming: 2 bases; junction bases outside the gene matches: 16. The CDR3 runs 17 residues. Per the germline V gene, CDR1 is MDHEN and CDR2 is SYDVKM. CDR3 sequence: CASKNAGTVKGNYGYTF. The CDR3 DNA follows: TGTGCCAGCAAGAACGCGGGGACAGTGAAGGGAAACTATGGCTACACCTTC.

The gene calls are TRBV12-5 and TRBJ2-2, with 7 bases lining up with TRBD1. V was clipped by 3 bases and J by 4 bases; unmatched bases: 8. The germline gives CDR1 LGHNT, CDR2 FRNRAP. There are 16 residues in the CDR3. The CDR3 nucleotides read TGTGCTAGTGGTTTCCTCCCGGGACAGACCACCGGGGAGCTGTTTTTT. Translated: CASGFLPGQTTGELFF.

Notes on this clone: This may be a read error: a much more frequent sequence differs by one nucleotide. Other DNA sequences in this sample translate to the same CDR3. The chain employs TRBV2 and TRBJ1-5, with 7 bases aligning to TRBD1. This CDR3 has 13 amino acids. The germline gives CDR1 SNHLY, CDR2 FYNNEI. V was pared by 6 bases and J by 5 bases, with 4 bases of the junction left unmatched. The CDR3 DNA reads as TGTGCCAGCAGCTATACAGGGGATCAGCCCCAGCATTTT. Residues: CASSYTGDQPQHF.

The chain recombines TRBV18 with TRBJ1-6; D ambiguous. The CDR3 spans 15 residues. V was trimmed by 3 bases and J by 8 bases, leaving 14 bases between them. Germline V gene lookup returns CDR1 KGHSH and CDR2 LQKENI. This CDR3 is CASSPFSEEHSPLHF. The DNA of the CDR3 is TGTGCCAGCTCACCCTTTTCCGAGGAGCATTCACCCCTCCACTTT. Filled out from reference TRBV18 and TRBJ1-6, the complete variable domain reads NAGVMQNPRHLVRRRGQEARLRCSPMKGHSHVYWYRQLPEEGLKFMVYLQKENIIDESGMPKERFSAEFPKEGPSILRIQQVVRGDSAAYFCASSPFSEEHSPLHFGNGTRLTVT.

This chain's CDR3 is CAWSATQRDEQYF. CDR3 DNA sequence: TGTGCCTGGAGTGCCACTCAACGGGACGAGCAGTACTTC. The chain links TRBV30 to TRBJ2-7; D unresolved. This CDR3 has 13 residues. V was clipped by 1 base and J by 5 bases, with 12 bases between them. Germline V CDR1 and CDR2: GTSNPN, SVGIG (reference sequence).

V and J are TRBV12-5 and TRBJ2-5; 9 nucleotides line up with TRBD1. Germline-derived CDR1 and CDR2 are LGHNT and FRNRAP. The CDR3 runs to 15 residues. Unmatched junction bases numbered 8, after V lost 5 bases and J lost 4 bases. CDR3 bases: TGTGCTAGTGGTCGATGGGACAGGGAGCGAGAGACCCAGTACTTC. Encoded protein: CASGRWDRERETQYF.

This rearrangement joins TRBV19 to TRBJ1-4; D is uncertain. Trimming cost V 8 bases and J 2 bases, with 6 bases left between them. The CDR3 contains 12 residues. Germline values: CDR1 LNHDA, CDR2 SQIVND (reference sequence). CDR3 amino acids: CASGGTNEKLFF. The CDR3 DNA is TGTGCCAGTGGCGGGACTAATGAAAAACTGTTTTTT. Full variable domain (rest looked up from reference TRBV19 and TRBJ1-4): DGGITQSPKYLFRKEGQNVTLSCEQNLNHDAMYWYRQDPGQGLRLIYYSQIVNDFQKGDIAEGYSVSREKKESFPLTVTSAQKNPTAFYLCASGGTNEKLFFGSGTQLSVL.